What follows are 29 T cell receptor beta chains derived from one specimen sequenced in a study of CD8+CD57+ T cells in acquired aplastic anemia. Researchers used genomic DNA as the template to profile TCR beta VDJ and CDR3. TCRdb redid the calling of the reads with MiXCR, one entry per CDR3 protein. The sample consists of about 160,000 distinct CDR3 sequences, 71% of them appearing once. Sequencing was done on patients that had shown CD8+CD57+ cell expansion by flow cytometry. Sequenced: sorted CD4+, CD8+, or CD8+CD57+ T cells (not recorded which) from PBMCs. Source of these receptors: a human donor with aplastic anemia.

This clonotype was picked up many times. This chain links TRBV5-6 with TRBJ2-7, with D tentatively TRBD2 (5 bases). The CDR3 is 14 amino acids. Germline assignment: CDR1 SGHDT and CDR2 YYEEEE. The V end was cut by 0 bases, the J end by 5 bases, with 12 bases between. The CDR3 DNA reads TGTGCCAGCAGCTTGGCCGGGCACGGGAACGAGCAGTACGTC. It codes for CASSLAGHGNEQYV.

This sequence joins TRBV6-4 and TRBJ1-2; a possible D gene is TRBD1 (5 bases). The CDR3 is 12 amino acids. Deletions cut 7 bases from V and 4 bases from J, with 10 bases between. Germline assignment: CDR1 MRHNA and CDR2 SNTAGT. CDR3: CASTGRVYGYTF. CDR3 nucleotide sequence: TGTGCCAGCACGGGGCGCGTCTATGGCTACACCTTC.

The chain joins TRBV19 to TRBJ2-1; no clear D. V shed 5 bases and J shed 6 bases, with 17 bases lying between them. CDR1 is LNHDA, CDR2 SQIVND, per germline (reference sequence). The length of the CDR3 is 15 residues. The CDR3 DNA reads TGTGCCAGTAGTTTGTCCGTTGGGCTATCCAATGAGCAGTTCTTC. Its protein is CASSLSVGLSNEQFF.

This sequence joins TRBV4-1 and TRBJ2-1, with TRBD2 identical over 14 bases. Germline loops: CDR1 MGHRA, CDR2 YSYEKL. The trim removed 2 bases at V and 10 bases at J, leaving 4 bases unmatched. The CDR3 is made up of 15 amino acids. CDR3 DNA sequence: TGCGCCAGCAGCCAACCATGGACTAGCGGGGGGGAGCAGTTCTTC. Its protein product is CASSQPWTSGGEQFF.

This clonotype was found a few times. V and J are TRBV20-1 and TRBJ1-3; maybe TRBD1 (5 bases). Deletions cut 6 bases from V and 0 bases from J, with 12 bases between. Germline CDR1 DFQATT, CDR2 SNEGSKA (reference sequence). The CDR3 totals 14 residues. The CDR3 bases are TGCAGTGCGGTCGACAGTCGCTCTGGAAACACCATATATTTT. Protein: CSAVDSRSGNTIYF.

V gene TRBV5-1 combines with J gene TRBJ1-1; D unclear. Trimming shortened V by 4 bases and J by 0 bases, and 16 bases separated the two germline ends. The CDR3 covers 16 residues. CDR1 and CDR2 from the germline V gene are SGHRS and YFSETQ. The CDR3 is CASSLDPSFMNTEAFF. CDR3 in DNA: TGCGCCAGCAGCCTAGACCCCAGTTTTATGAACACTGAAGCTTTCTTT. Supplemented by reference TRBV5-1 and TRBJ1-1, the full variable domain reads KAGVTQTPRYLIKTRGQQVTLSCSPISGHRSVSWYQQTPGQGLQFLFEYFSETQRNKGNFPGRFSGRQFSNSRSEMNVSTLELGDSALYLCASSLDPSFMNTEAFFGQGTRLTVV.

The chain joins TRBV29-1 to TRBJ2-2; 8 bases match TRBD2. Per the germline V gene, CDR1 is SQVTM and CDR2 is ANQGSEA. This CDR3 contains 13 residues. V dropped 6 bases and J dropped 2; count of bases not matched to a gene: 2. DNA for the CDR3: TGCAGCGTACTAGCGGTTAACACCGGGGAGCTGTTTTTT. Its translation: CSVLAVNTGELFF.

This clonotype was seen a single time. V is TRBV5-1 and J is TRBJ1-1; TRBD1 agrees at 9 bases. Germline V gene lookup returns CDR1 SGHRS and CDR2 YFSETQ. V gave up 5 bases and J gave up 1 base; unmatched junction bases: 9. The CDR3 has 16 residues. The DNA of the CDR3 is TGCGCCAGCAGACCCGGGACAGGGATGGGGAACACTGAAGCTTTCTTT. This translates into CASRPGTGMGNTEAFF.

The CDR3 coding sequence is TGTGCCATCAGTGAATTGGGCAGGGGTAACGGGCAGTACTTC. Translated, it gives CAISELGRGNGQYF. The rearrangement joins TRBV10-3 to TRBJ2-7; TRBD1 is a possible D gene (6 bases). From germline, CDR1 is ENHRY and CDR2 SYGVKD. CDR3 length: 14 amino acids. Between the trimmed V and J ends, which lost 3 bases and 9 bases, there was a span of 18 bases.

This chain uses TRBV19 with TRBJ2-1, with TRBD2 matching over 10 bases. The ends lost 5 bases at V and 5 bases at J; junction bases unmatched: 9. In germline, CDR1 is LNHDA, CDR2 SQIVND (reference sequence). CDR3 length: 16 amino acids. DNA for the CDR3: TGTGCCAGTAGTGGTGCTAGCGGGAGATCCAACAATGAGCAGTTCTTC. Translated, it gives CASSGASGRSNNEQFF.

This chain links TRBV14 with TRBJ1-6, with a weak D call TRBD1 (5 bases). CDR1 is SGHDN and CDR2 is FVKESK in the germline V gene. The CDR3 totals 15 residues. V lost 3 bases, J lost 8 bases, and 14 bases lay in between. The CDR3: CASSHRQGQDSPLHF. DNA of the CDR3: TGTGCCAGCAGCCATAGGCAGGGCCAAGATTCACCCCTCCACTTT.

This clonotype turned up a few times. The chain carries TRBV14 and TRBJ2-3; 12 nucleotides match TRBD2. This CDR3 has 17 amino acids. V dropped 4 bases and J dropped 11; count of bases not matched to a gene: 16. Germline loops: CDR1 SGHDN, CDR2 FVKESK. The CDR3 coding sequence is TGTGCCAGCAGCCCCCTATCCGGGACTAGCGGGCCTGATGAGCAGTATTTT. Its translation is CASSPLSGTSGPDEQYF.

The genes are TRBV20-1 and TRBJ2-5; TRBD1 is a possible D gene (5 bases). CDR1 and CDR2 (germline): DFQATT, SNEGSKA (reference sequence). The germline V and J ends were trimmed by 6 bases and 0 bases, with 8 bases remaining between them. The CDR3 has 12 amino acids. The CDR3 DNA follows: TGCAGTGCCAAGGACAACCAAGAGACCCAGTACTTC. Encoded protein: CSAKDNQETQYF.

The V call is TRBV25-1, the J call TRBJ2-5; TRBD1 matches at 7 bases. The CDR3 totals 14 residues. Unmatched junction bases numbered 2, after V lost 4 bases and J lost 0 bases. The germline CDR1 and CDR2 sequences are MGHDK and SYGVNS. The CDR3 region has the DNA TGTGCCAGCAGTGCTGGACAGGACCAAGAGACCCAGTACTTC. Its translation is CASSAGQDQETQYF.

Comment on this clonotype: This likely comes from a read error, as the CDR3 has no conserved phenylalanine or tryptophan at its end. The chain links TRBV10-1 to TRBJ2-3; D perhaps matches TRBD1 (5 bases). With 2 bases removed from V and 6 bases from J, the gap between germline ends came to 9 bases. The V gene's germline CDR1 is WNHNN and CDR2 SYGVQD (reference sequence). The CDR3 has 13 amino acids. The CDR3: CASSESAGDTQYL. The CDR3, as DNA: TGCGCCAGCAGTGAGAGTGCAGGGGATACGCAGTATCTT.

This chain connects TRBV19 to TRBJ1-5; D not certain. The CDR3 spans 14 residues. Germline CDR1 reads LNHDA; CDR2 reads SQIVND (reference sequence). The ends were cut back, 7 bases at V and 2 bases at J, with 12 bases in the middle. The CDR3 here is CASKTAWGNQPQHF. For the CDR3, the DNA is TGTGCCAGTAAGACTGCTTGGGGCAATCAGCCCCAGCATTTT.

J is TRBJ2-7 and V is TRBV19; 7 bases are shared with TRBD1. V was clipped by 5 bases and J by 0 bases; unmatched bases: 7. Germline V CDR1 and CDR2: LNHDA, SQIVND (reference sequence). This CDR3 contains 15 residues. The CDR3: CASSARRDSSYEQYF. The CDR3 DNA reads TGTGCCAGTAGTGCCCGCCGGGACAGCTCCTACGAGCAGTACTTC.

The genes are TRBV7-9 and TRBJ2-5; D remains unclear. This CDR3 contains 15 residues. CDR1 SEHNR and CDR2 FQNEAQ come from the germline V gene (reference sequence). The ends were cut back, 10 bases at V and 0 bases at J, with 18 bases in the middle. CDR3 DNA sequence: TGTGCCACTATGGACGGTCCGAGGTACCAAGAGACCCAGTACTTC. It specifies CATMDGPRYQETQYF. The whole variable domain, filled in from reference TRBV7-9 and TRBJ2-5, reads DTGVSQNPRHKITKRGQNVTFRCDPISEHNRLYWYRQTLGQGPEFLTYFQNEAQLEKSRLLSDRFSAERPKGSFSTLEIQRTEQGDSAMYLCATMDGPRYQETQYFGPGTRLLVL.

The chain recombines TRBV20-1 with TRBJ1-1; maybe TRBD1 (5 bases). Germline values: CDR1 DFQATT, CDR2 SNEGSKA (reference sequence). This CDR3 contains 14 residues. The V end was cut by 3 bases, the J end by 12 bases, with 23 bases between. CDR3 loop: CSARGGEKDTETFF. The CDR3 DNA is TGCAGTGCTAGGGGGGGGGAGAAGGACACGGAAACTTTCTTT.

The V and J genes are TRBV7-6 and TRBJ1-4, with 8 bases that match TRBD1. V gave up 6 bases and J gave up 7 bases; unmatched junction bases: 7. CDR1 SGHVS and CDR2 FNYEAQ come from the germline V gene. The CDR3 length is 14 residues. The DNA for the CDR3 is TGTGCCAGCAGATCTACAGGGGGGAGTGAAAAACTGTTTTTT. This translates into CASRSTGGSEKLFF.

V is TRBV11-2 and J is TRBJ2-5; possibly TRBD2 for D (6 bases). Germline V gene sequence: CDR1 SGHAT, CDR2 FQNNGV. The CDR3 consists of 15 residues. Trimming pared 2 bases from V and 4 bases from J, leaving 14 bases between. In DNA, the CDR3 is TGTGCCAGCAGCTTATATTGGGGACTCATAGAGACCCAGTACTTC. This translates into CASSLYWGLIETQYF.

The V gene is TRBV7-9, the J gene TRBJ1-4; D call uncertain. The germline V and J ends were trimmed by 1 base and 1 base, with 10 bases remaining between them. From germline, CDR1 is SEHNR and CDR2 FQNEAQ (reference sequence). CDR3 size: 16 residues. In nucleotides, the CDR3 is TGTGCCAGCAGCTTAGGAACGGCCGGAACTAATGAAAAACTGTTTTTT. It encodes CASSLGTAGTNEKLFF.

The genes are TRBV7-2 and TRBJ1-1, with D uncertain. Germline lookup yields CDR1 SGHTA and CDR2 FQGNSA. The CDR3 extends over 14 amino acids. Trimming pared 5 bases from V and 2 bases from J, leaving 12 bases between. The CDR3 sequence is CASSLPEGNTEAFF. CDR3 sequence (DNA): TGTGCCAGCAGCCTCCCAGAGGGCAACACTGAAGCTTTCTTT.

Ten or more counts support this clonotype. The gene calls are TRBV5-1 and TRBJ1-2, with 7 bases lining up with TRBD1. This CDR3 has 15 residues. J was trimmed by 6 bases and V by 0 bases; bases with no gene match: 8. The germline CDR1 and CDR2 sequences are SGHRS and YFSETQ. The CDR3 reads CASSLGVATGDGYTF. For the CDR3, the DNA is TGCGCCAGCAGCTTGGGTGTGGCAACAGGGGATGGCTACACCTTC.

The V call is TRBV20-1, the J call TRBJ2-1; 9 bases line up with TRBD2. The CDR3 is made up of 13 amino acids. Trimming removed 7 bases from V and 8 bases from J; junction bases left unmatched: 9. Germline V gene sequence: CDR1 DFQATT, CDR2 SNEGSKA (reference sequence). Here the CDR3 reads CSVGGGAGYEQFF. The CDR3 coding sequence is TGCAGTGTTGGCGGGGGGGCCGGCTATGAGCAGTTCTTC.

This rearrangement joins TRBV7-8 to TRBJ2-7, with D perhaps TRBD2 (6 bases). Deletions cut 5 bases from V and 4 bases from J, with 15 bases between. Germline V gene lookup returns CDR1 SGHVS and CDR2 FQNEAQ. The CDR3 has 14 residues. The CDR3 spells CASSLIGTEYEQYF. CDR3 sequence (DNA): TGTGCCAGCAGCCTAATAGGGACTGAGTACGAGCAGTACTTC.

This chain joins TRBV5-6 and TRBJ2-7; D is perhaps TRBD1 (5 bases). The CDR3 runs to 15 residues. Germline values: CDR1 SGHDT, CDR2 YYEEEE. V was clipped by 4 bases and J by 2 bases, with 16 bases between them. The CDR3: CASSLNVGHPYEQYF. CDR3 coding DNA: TGTGCCAGCAGCCTCAACGTCGGACATCCCTACGAGCAGTACTTC. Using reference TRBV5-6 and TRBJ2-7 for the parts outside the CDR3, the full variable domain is DAGVTQSPTHLIKTRGQQVTLRCSPKSGHDTVSWYQQALGQGPQFIFQYYEEEERQRGNFPDRFSGHQFPNYSSELNVNALLLGDSALYLCASSLNVGHPYEQYFGPGTRLTVT.

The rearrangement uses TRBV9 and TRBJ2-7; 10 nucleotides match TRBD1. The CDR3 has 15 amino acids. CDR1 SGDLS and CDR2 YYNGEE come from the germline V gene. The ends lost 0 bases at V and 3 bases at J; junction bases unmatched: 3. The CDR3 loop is CASSVAGTGVYEQYV. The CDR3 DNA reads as TGTGCCAGCAGCGTAGCCGGGACAGGGGTCTACGAGCAGTACGTC.

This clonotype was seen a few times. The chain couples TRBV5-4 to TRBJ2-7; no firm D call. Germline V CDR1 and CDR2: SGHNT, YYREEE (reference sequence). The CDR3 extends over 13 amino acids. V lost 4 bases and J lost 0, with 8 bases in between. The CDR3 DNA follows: TGTGCCAGCAGCCCTACGACCTCCTACGAGCAGTACTTC. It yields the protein CASSPTTSYEQYF.